This T cell receptor beta chain derives from a study of siplizumab effects on memory and regulatory T cells. The study, taken as a whole, reports: The diversity of naive T cells seemed greater than that of memory cells, and their alloresponse contribution seemed major.

This CDR3 spans 11 amino acids. Trimming removed 4 bases at V and 3 bases at J, with 4 bases between. Germline V gene data show CDR1 as SGHRS and CDR2 as YFSETQ. Data came from immunoSEQ multiplex PCR; TCRdb stores just in-frame clones and leaves some out. Of about 110,000 clones listed, 80% to 95% were seen once; the top ten hold 1% to 1.5%. Note on this clone: Its antigen remains unidentified.

The clonotype originates from a human donor in good health. The sequencing sample was made of CD4+ T cells sorted from blood. V gene TRBV5-1 combines with J gene TRBJ2-5; D uncertain. The CDR3 nucleotides are TGCGCCAGCAGCCGGGAAGAGACCCAGTACTTC. Translated: CASSREETQYF.